These 16 T cell receptor beta chains were sequenced from one sample in a study of coeliac disease. The table came from immunoSEQ multiplex PCR; TCRdb's copy has only in-frame clones and leaves some out. The table includes roughly 3,100 clones, around 60% detected once. Material: intraepithelial lymphocytes from the gut. The receptor set was obtained from a woman in her 40s.

This chain links TRBV5-1 with TRBJ2-2; no firm D call. The CDR3 loop spans 14 amino acids. Deletions cut 5 bases from V and 2 bases from J, with 10 bases between. Germline CDR1 SGHRS, CDR2 YFSETQ. The CDR3 here is CASSYSLNTGELFF. The CDR3 region has the DNA TGCGCCAGCAGTTACAGCCTAAACACCGGGGAGCTGTTTTTT.

The chain carries TRBV4-3 and TRBJ2-5; 11 positions match TRBD2. J lost 5 bases, V lost 1 base, and 3 bases had no gene match. Germline lookup yields CDR1 LGHNA and CDR2 YSLEER. This CDR3 region has 15 residues. The CDR3 spells CASSQVLAGVETQYF. The CDR3 DNA reads as TGCGCCAGCAGCCAAGTACTAGCGGGAGTTGAGACCCAGTACTTC.

This clone showed up just a few times. The V and J genes are TRBV18 and TRBJ2-5; 7 nucleotides agree with TRBD2. The V gene's germline CDR1 is KGHSH and CDR2 LQKENI. V lost 3 bases, J lost 2 bases, and 6 bases stayed unmatched. This CDR3 is built from 15 residues. CDR3 region: CASSPGAGSQETQYF. In DNA form, the CDR3 reads TGTGCCAGCTCACCGGGAGCGGGATCACAAGAGACCCAGTACTTC. Looking up the rest from reference TRBV18 and TRBJ2-5 gives the full variable domain: NAGVMQNPRHLVRRRGQEARLRCSPMKGHSHVYWYRQLPEEGLKFMVYLQKENIIDESGMPKERFSAEFPKEGPSILRIQQVVRGDSAAYFCASSPGAGSQETQYFGPGTRLLVL.

The CDR3 is CASSVEQSPYEQYF. The CDR3 bases are TGTGCCAGCAGCGTAGAACAGAGCCCCTACGAGCAGTACTTC. The chain employs TRBV9 and TRBJ2-7; no clear D gene. V was cut by 0 bases and J by 2 bases, with 9 bases left in between. Looked up from germline, CDR1 is SGDLS and CDR2 is YYNGEE. This CDR3 comprises 14 residues.

The rearrangement links TRBV15 to TRBJ1-2; 10 bases fit TRBD1. The V segment lost 4 bases and the J segment 6 bases; nucleotides outside the gene matches: 8. The CDR3 is 15 residues long. Per germline, CDR1 LNHNV and CDR2 YYDKDF (reference sequence). CDR3 residues: CATSTRWDRGNGYTF. CDR3 bases: TGTGCCACCAGCACACGCTGGGACAGGGGAAATGGCTACACCTTC.

The CDR3 loop reads CAWSGGSSYEQYF. The CDR3 region has the DNA TGTGCCTGGAGCGGCGGGAGCTCCTACGAGCAGTACTTC. The chain links TRBV30 to TRBJ2-7; 7 bases fit TRBD2. The CDR3 is made up of 13 amino acids. With V trimmed by 3 bases and J by 0 bases, 2 bases remained unmatched. The V gene's germline CDR1 is GTSNPN and CDR2 SVGIG (reference sequence).

This chain connects TRBV5-1 to TRBJ1-1, with D unclear. The CDR3 covers 13 residues. Between the trimmed V and J ends, which lost 2 bases and 4 bases, there was a span of 9 bases. CDR1 and CDR2 from the germline V gene are SGHRS and YFSETQ. CDR3 coding DNA: TGCGCCAGCAGCTTAAATCCGGGCACTGAAGCTTTCTTT. It codes for CASSLNPGTEAFF.

A single count supports this clone. V usage is TRBV28 and J usage is TRBJ2-2, with 9 bases identical to TRBD2. The CDR3 loop spans 16 amino acids. The V gene end was trimmed by 2 bases and the J gene end by 2 bases; junction bases not matched to a gene: 3. From germline, CDR1 is MDHEN and CDR2 SYDVKM. The CDR3 bases are TGTGCCAGCAGTTTAGCGGGAGGGCGTAACACCGGGGAGCTGTTTTTT. Translating gives CASSLAGGRNTGELFF.

The rearrangement uses TRBV5-1 and TRBJ2-3, with no clear D. Trimming cost V 2 bases and J 3 bases, with 13 bases left between them. The CDR3 runs 15 residues. From germline, CDR1 is SGHRS and CDR2 YFSETQ. In DNA, the CDR3 is TGCGCCAGCAGCTTCAACAGTCCTTTGACAGATACGCAGTATTTT. Residues: CASSFNSPLTDTQYF.

CDR3 DNA: TGTGCCAGCAGCAAAGAACCGGGGGACAGACCTAATAGCAATCAGCCCCAGCATTTT. As protein: CASSKEPGDRPNSNQPQHF. The chain joins TRBV21-1 to TRBJ1-5; the listed D gene, TRBD1, was not tested against the DNA. TRBV21-1 corresponds to a pseudogene. The CDR3 is made up of 19 amino acids.

The chain couples TRBV7-9 to TRBJ2-2; maybe TRBD2 (5 bases). The germline V gene encodes CDR1 SEHNR and CDR2 FQNEAQ (reference sequence). This CDR3 contains 15 residues. The germline V and J ends were trimmed by 5 bases and 3 bases, with 13 bases remaining between them. The DNA for the CDR3 is TGTGCCAGCAGCCCCGGGGTGGCAGACACCGGGGAGCTGTTTTTT. It is translated as CASSPGVADTGELFF.

This clone is medium-sized (0.01 to 0.1%) by share. The V gene is TRBV4-2, the J gene TRBJ1-1, with a possible D match to TRBD1 (5 bases). V lost 4 bases, J lost 5 bases, and 8 bases lay in between. The length of the CDR3 is 12 residues. CDR1 is LGHNA, CDR2 YNFKEQ, per germline. CDR3 loop: CASSLGRTEAFF. CDR3 in DNA: TGTGCCAGCAGCCTGGGGCGGACTGAAGCTTTCTTT.

This chain uses TRBV5-1 with TRBJ1-5, with no clear D. V was pared by 0 bases and J by 0 bases, with 16 bases between. This CDR3 region has 18 residues. CDR1 SGHRS and CDR2 YFSETQ come from the germline V gene. The CDR3 DNA sequence: TGCGCCAGCAGCTTGGGCAGGAGACTAGCTTATAGCAATCAGCCCCAGCATTTT. Encoded protein: CASSLGRRLAYSNQPQHF.

The chain joins TRBV10-3 to TRBJ2-7; no clear D gene. The V end was cut by 11 bases, the J end by 0 bases, with 17 bases between. Germline values: CDR1 ENHRY, CDR2 SYGVKD. This CDR3 region has 14 residues. The CDR3 protein is CASRDSFASYEQYF. CDR3 DNA: TGTGCCTCTCGCGACTCCTTTGCCTCCTACGAGCAGTACTTC.

This clone was counted only a few times. This chain joins TRBV29-1 and TRBJ1-4; 10 bases fit TRBD1. Germline V gene data show CDR1 as SQVTM and CDR2 as ANQGSEA. V lost 7 bases to trimming and J lost 8 bases; unmatched junction nucleotides: 7. The CDR3 has 13 amino acids. The CDR3: CSACDRGREKLFF. The CDR3 DNA follows: TGCAGCGCTTGCGACAGGGGGCGCGAAAAACTGTTTTTT.

Here the CDR3 DNA reads TGCGCCAGCAGCCAAGATGGACCGAGCGGGAGCCGTCGTACGCAGTATTTT. Its protein product is CASSQDGPSGSRRTQYF. The V and J genes are TRBV4-3 and TRBJ2-3; 8 nucleotides align to TRBD2. CDR3 length: 17 residues. Germline loops: CDR1 LGHNA, CDR2 YSLEER. Trimming removed 0 bases from V and 8 bases from J; junction bases left unmatched: 13.